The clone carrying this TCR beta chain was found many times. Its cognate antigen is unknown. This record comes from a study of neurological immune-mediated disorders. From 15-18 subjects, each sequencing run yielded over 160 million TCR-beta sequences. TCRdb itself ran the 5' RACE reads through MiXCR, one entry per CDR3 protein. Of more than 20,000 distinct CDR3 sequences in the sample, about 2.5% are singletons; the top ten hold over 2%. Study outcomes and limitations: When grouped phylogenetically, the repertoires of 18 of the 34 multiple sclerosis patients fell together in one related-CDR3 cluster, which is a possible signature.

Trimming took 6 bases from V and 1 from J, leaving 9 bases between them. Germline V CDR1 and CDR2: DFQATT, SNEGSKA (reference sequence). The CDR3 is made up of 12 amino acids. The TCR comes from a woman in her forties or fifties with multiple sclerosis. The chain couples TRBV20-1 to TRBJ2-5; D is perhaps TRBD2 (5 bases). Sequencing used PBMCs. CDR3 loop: CSANRGQETQYF. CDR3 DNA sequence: TGCAGTGCCAACCGGGGCCAAGAGACCCAGTACTTC.